Listed below are T cell receptor beta chains from one sample, sequenced in a study of T cells in Graves' hyperthyroidism and ophthalmopathy. MiXCR, applied by TCRdb to the multiplex PCR reads, yields one record per CDR3 protein. The top ten clones hold roughly 8.2% of a sample with 530,000 or so distinct CDR3 sequences, 40% to 55% of them seen once. The source material was peripheral blood or thyroid tissue (not recorded which). These receptors came from a woman under 30 with Graves' hyperthyroidism. Each CDR3 is given with its conserved first and last residue. The order of the fields is J gene, clone size, D gene, V gene, CDR3 DNA, CDR3 protein. D genes are given only for firm matches. Not every row has a clone size; where given, it reads once, few, many or a size class.

>TRBJ2-5|.|.|TRBV15
TGTGCCACCAGCAGAGGGACAGTAGATCAGCCCCAGTACTTC
CATSRGTVDQPQYF
>TRBJ1-2|many|.|TRBV4-2
TGTGCCAGCAGCCAAGATCGGGTAAACTATGGCTACACCTTC
CASSQDRVNYGYTF
>TRBJ1-1|many|TRBD1|TRBV10-3
TGTGCCATCAGCGGCCCCGGGACAGGGACTACTAACACTGAAGCTTTCTTT
CAISGPGTGTTNTEAFF
>TRBJ2-2|.|.|TRBV5-1
TGCGCCAGCAGCTTGTACAACCCACCCGGGGAGCTGTTTTTT
CASSLYNPPGELFF
>TRBJ2-7|.|.|TRBV2
TGTGCTAGATGGGACGGGGGTCGCTACGAGCAGTACTTC
CARWDGGRYEQYF
>TRBJ2-7|few|.|TRBV27
TGTGCCAGCCGTCCAGCGGGTCTATACGAGCAGTACTTC
CASRPAGLYEQYF
>TRBJ2-3|.|.|TRBV19
TGTGCCGGTAGTCCCCGGGACAGCACAGATACGCAGTATTTT
CAGSPRDSTDTQYF
>TRBJ2-2|.|TRBD2|TRBV6-4
TGTGCCAGCAGTTCGTGGACTAGAAAGAGCGGGGAGCTGTTTTTT
CASSSWTRKSGELFF
>TRBJ1-1|many|TRBD1|TRBV11-3
TGTGCCAGCAGCTCCCGACAGGGAGCAATGAACACTGAAGCTTTCTTT
CASSSRQGAMNTEAFF
>TRBJ1-1|.|TRBD1|TRBV20-1
TGCAGGGCTTGGGACAGACAAAACACTGAAGCTTTCTTT
CRAWDRQNTEAFF
>TRBJ2-2|many|TRBD2|TRBV2
TGTGCCAGCAGGAGTACCGGGACTAGCACCGGGGAGCTGTTTTTT
CASRSTGTSTGELFF
>TRBJ2-3|.|TRBD2|TRBV10-1
TGCGCCAGCAGTCCCAGCGGGACGAATGGAGATACGCAGTATTTT
CASSPSGTNGDTQYF
>TRBJ1-5|many|TRBD1|TRBV29-1
TGCAGCGTTCGGACAGGTCCGAATCAGCCCCAGCATTTT
CSVRTGPNQPQHF
>TRBJ2-3|.|.|TRBV6-4
TGTGCCAGCAGTGAAATGATTTCGGTGGGAAGCACAGATACGCAGTATTTT
CASSEMISVGSTDTQYF
>TRBJ2-7|many|TRBD2|TRBV5-1
TGCGCCAGCAGCCTGGGGACTAGCGGGAGCAAAGGGAAGTACTTC
CASSLGTSGSKGKYF
>TRBJ1-2|many|TRBD1|TRBV10-3
TGTGCCATTCTAACGACCGACAGGGGAGGAGGCTACACCTTC
CAILTTDRGGGYTF
>TRBJ2-1|few|TRBD1|TRBV7-9
TGTGCCAGCAGGCCCCGACAGGGCTCCTACAATGAGCAGTTCTTC
CASRPRQGSYNEQFF
>TRBJ2-1|.|TRBD2|TRBV7-4
TGTGCCAGCAGCAAGGGACTAGCGGGAGATAGTGAGCAGTTCTTC
CASSKGLAGDSEQFF
>TRBJ2-7|once|.|TRBV12-3/TRBV12-4
TGTGCCAGCAGCCCCTCACCTACGGGAGCCTACAAGCAGTACTTC
CASSPSPTGAYKQYF
>TRBJ1-4|many|TRBD1|TRBV7-2
TGTGCCAGCAGCCTAGACAGGGACGAGGAAAAACTGTTTTTT
CASSLDRDEEKLFF
>TRBJ1-5|.|TRBD1|TRBV10-3
TGTGCCATCAGGCCGACAGGGGACACCGGGGGTGTCGGGGCGAATCAGCCCCAGCATTTT
CAIRPTGDTGGVGANQPQHF
>TRBJ1-1|.|TRBD1|TRBV7-9
TGTGCCAGCAGCTTTCGGCCGCAGGGACAGGTGCGGATGAACACTGAAGCTTTCTTT
CASSFRPQGQVRMNTEAFF
>TRBJ2-5|many|.|TRBV27
TGTGCCAGCAGTGTTGTGGGACAAGAGACCCAGTACTTC
CASSVVGQETQYF
>TRBJ1-2|many|.|TRBV27
TGTGCCAGCAGTACCAAAGCTAACTATGGCTACACCTTC
CASSTKANYGYTF
>TRBJ1-5|few|TRBD1|TRBV6-2/TRBV6-3
TGTGCCAGCATAAGGAGGAAGGGGGCATGGTATAGCAATCAGCCCCAGCATTTT
CASIRRKGAWYSNQPQHF
>TRBJ1-2|.|.|TRBV24-1
TGTGCCACCAGTGATCCCTTGACCGATAACTATGGCTACACCTTC
CATSDPLTDNYGYTF